This T cell receptor beta chain was observed in a study of cytomegalovirus exposure and HLA in healthy donors (dated by TCRdb to the late 2010s). About the study as a whole: In an earlier analysis of several hundred of the donors, around 300 Gb of sequence data and 100 million or so unique TCR beta sequences from 150 million to 200 million T cells were reported. A later analysis re-examined previously published TCR beta repertoires from 610 or so donors and added high-resolution HLA genotyping to investigate patterns of TCR occurrence. Among some 400 genotyped donors of the cohort, an average of approximately 240,000 unique TCR beta nucleotide sequences was sequenced per donor, of which 15% to 20% were non-productive. In the later analysis, no new phenotypic data were used to find candidate immune exposures; instead, reliance was placed on TCR beta sequences and their occurrence across donors. The number of typed donors differed by locus: roughly 629-640 for A, B, C, DRB1 and DQB1; 522 for DQA1; roughly 600 for DPA1; and approximately 450 for DPB1. All discovery cohort repertoires had been generated on a single sequencing platform. The study aimed to test whether signatures of past pathogen exposure could be identified by cataloging public T cell receptors. In addition to the first cohort of several hundred subjects, a separate validation cohort of 120 different subjects was used. Roughly five DR-DQ haplotypes were handled as single units for association and clustering, since linkage in the cohort was strong. A later genetic analysis took genome-wide SNP genotypes for about 65% of the 666 donors and used that subset as a discovery cohort. Using immunosequencing, the study profiled T cell repertoires from 500 to 800 subjects and related those repertoires to cytomegalovirus serostatus. To predict cytomegalovirus infection status, the study brought together high-throughput TCR immunosequencing, statistical association of individual TCRs with disease status, and machine learning. An earlier analysis of 500 to 750 of the donors applied high-throughput TCR beta sequencing to assess whether each TCR beta V gene segment acted as functional or pseudogenic. An early release covering some 640 HLA-typed donors comprised about 290 gigabases of sequencing data and approximately 80 million unique TCR sequences. HLA typing included class I and class II loci at four-digit resolution. Among the roughly 410 genotyped donors, approximately 82% belonged to the genetic ancestry cluster associated with self-reported Caucasian donors. Donor age, sex, ethnicity and CMV serostatus were compiled alongside the repertoire data.

The cohort consisted of 650 to 700 healthy bone marrow donors. Cohort members were all nominally healthy when sampled, although unrecorded immune exposures were likely present. The donor was CMV seropositive and was included in the group of 250 to 350 seropositive cohort members. A peripheral blood sample was collected from each donor, and TCR beta sequencing was performed on peripheral blood mononuclear cells. Genomic DNA extraction from the blood cell samples was performed with the Qiagen DNeasy Blood Extraction Kit. V lost 5 bases and J lost 3 bases; the stretch between them is 8 bases long. Including the terminal cysteine and phenylalanine, the CDR3 comprises 12 residues. The DNA shown is the 36-base CDR3, in frame from base 1. The germline V gene (reference sequence) provides CDR1 SGHNT and CDR2 YYREEE. Overall study outcomes, separate from this receptor: The classifier was reported to diagnose cytomegalovirus status with high specificity and sensitivity in both the original cohort and the validation cohort. In an earlier analysis of approximately 590 of the donors, most TCR beta V segments appeared in productive rearrangements about 90% or about 30% of the time, broadly matching IMGT annotations. The cohort was sequenced for TCR beta chains only, and without alpha or paired-chain data the features that could be detected were limited. A later analysis associated 15,000 to 20,000 TCR beta sequences with specific HLA alleles at a false discovery rate of 0.05. Roughly uniform sequencing depth across donors was assumed in presence/absence analyses, although this assumption may not hold. Correlated functional status among segregating V segments might reflect linkage disequilibrium, but an unknown experimental factor could not be ruled out. CMV serostatus was the only immune exposure information available for the cohort. In vitro tests confirmed that three of the cytomegalovirus-associated TCR beta chains recognize cytomegalovirus antigens. Some IMGT-functional V segments, including TRBV6-2 and TRBV6-3, could not be distinguished by the 87-base-pair reads and were therefore excluded. In a later analysis, the rate of TCR association differed among HLA loci, with DRB1 alleles having the most associated TCRs and HLA-C alleles having the fewest. A later analysis found that HLA-associated TCR beta chains were more clonally expanded and had lower generation probabilities than equally common non-associated chains. A cluster of highly shared sequence variants was judged likely to be a technical artifact of the sequencing pipeline. The earlier analysis of approximately 540 of the donors excluded 15 to 20 rarely observed V segments, including chromosome 9 orphons, because counts were too low. The study gave a list of 150 to 200 TCR beta chains associated with cytomegalovirus. In a later genetic analysis, fewer N-insertions in productive TCRs were reported among donors in an Asian-associated ancestry cluster than the roughly 640-donor mean. Strong co-occurrence of HLA alleles, especially DR and DQ, made assigning TCR associations to individual alleles difficult. Across donors, most TCR sequences were observed very rarely, whereas some public TCRs were present in many individuals. A later analysis found that most CMV-associated TCR beta chains appeared HLA-restricted, with HLA associations seemingly driven largely by CMV exposure. A further reported finding was that TCR beta sequences accurately predicted the HLA-A and HLA-B alleles for most subjects in the first cohort. According to a later analysis, parvovirus B19, influenza, CMV and Epstein-Barr virus appeared linked to several top co-occurrence clusters. Because HLA typing was unavailable for some donors at each locus, only the typed subset was used in association tests. According to the authors, the approach could potentially be generalized to other disease states and immunological phenotypes. In a later genetic analysis, a missense DCLRE1C variant was associated with V-gene and J-gene trimming of TCR beta chains, and the association was replicated in an independent cohort.

Library generation was performed with the immunoSEQ multiplex PCR assay. For the multiplex PCR, a mixture combining 60 forward primers for TCR Vbeta segments and 13 reverse primers for TCR Jbeta segments was used. The CDR3 region of rearranged TCR beta genes was amplified from genomic DNA with a multiplex PCR assay. The Illumina HiSeq System was used to sequence the amplified TCR beta libraries as 87-base-pair reads. From the authors' description of their analysis: Across the roughly 670 repertoires, a later analysis counted some 81 million unique TCR beta chains, roughly 11 million of which were shared by at least two donors. Raw reads were error-corrected and collapsed into unique sequences with a nearest-neighbor algorithm that merged closely related sequences to remove PCR and sequencing errors. To assign V, D and J gene segments, CDR3 sequences were aligned to IMGT reference sequences. For a sequence to be retained, a match of at least six nucleotides to both a V gene segment and a J gene segment was required. Rearrangements were called productive when the CDR3 lacked stop codons and stayed in frame with V and J; all others were non-productive. CDR3 was defined by IMGT convention, running from the second conserved V-encoded cysteine to the conserved J-encoded phenylalanine. In an earlier analysis of around 640 of the donors, sequences lacking an unambiguous match to a single V gene segment were excluded. An earlier analysis of 500 to 700 of the donors classified V segments as functional when productive rearrangements were above 56.7% and as segregating when the standard deviation between donors was above 5%. A statistical classification framework was developed to diagnose cytomegalovirus status using the catalog of TCR beta chain sequences. In a later analysis, TCR nucleotide sequences were compared against IMGT/GENE-DB human TR gene sequences so that V and J genes could be assigned. The TCRdist pipeline was used in a later analysis to assign CDR3 sequences and most-parsimonious VDJ recombination scenarios. In a later analysis, each TCR beta chain was defined by its CDR3 amino acid sequence together with its V-gene family, and reads lacking a unique V-gene family were excluded. To address suspected cross-contamination and a sequencing artifact, a later analysis removed around 600 highly shared, low-generation-probability nucleotide sequences. In a later analysis, a clonal expansion index was calculated for each public chain from normalized within-repertoire ranks of inferred template counts. In a later analysis, generation probabilities were computed with a VDJ recombination model fitted to out-of-frame rearrangements, and the resulting probabilities were checked against IGoR. In a later analysis, TCR-TCR, TCR-HLA and TCR-CMV co-occurrence was scored with hypergeometric tests, and a repertoire-size bias correction was applied to TCR pairs. To estimate false discovery rates, a later analysis permuted the HLA or CMV assignments 20 times. In a later analysis, co-occurring TCRs were grouped with DBSCAN, and TCRdist sequence similarity was added when clustering was performed within HLA-allele-positive subsets. Repertoires with fewer than 30,000 or more than 120,000 public chains, plus five repertoires with anomalous nucleotide sharing, were excluded from co-occurrence clustering. TCRdb re-hosts the immuneACCESS table, in-frame sequences only. Its copies lack some clones; in the studies checked, an unresolved V gene accounts for under half of them, and the cause for the rest is not known. V, J and clone size are taken as reported in that table, and D and trimming were inferred from the DNA itself. The sample yields about 170,000 clones; around 77% were counted once. The ten largest clones capture 2% to 2.5% of the sample.

As to this clone: The specificity of this receptor is unknown. Per-nucleotide qualities are absent, and no much larger clonotype sits a single base away. This sample includes further DNA sequences coding for the same CDR3.

The chain couples TRBV5-4 to TRBJ1-1; the D gene assignment is ambiguous. The TCR was taken from a woman under 40 in good health and CMV-seropositive. The sample taken for sequencing was PBMCs. The sequence in DNA is TGTGCCAGCAGTTCCTACGACACTGAAGCTTTCTTT. Translated, this is CASSSYDTEAFF.